This entry describes one T cell receptor beta chain. The antigen remains undetermined. The sample is drawn from a study of shared clonotypes between healthy human individuals. Overall study findings and caveats: Memory subsets generally showed smaller estimated richness than naive subsets did. Non-shared clonotypes showed lower generation probabilities than clonotypes common to all four donors.

Study donors comprised healthy, HIV-negative adults devoid of recent acute infection or vaccination. Every one of the donors was a Caucasian adult that lived in Nashville, Tennessee. Assay: immunoSEQ multiplex PCR; the TCRdb copy retains only in-frame clones and omits some. This table holds millions of clones, around 90% found once. Sequences were obtained from naive CD4+ T cells sorted from blood. The subset denotes: CD45RA+ positively selected. This clonotype was obtained from a young man in good health.

CDR3 nucleotides: TGTGCCAGTAGTATAGGGGCTGGGACGGTTCCCTACGAGCAGTACTTC. Its protein is CASSIGAGTVPYEQYF. V and J are TRBV19 and TRBJ2-7; D might be TRBD1 or TRBD2, each matching 5 bases. Germline CDR1 and CDR2: LNHDA and SQIVND (reference sequence). The CDR3 runs to 16 residues. V was cut by 1 base and J by 2 bases, with 15 bases left in between.